This T cell receptor beta chain was recorded in a study of T cell responses to AZD1222 COVID-19 vaccine. The germline V gene has CDR1 SGHTA and CDR2 FQGNSA. The CDR3 is 14 amino acids. Trimming left V 2 bases short and J 8 bases short, with 15 bases between. Method: immunoSEQ multiplex PCR; TCRdb's copy keeps in-frame clones and lacks some. The sample lists roughly 140,000 clones; about 87% were seen once. The TCR sequence derives from an adult in good health. The source material was peripheral blood, sampled on day 0 of AZD1222 vaccination. The chain combines TRBV7-2 with TRBJ1-1; a possible D gene is TRBD1 (6 bases). The CDR3 spells CASSLPPRGREAFF. The CDR3, as DNA: TGTGCCAGCAGCTTACCCCCAAGGGGGAGGGAAGCTTTCTTT.